A selection of T cell receptor beta chains follows, all from one sample in a study of T-cell memory formation after mild COVID-19. TCRdb reprocessed the 5' RACE reads with MiXCR, giving one entry per CDR3 protein. The table has some 70,000 distinct CDR3 sequences, 16% seen once; the top ten hold 30% to 35%. The specimen sequenced was PBMCs or a T cell subset sorted from them (not recorded which). These receptors were obtained from an adult woman who had mild COVID-19 (a few samples of this study predate the infection). Cell type and time point are not known. Both conserved end residues are part of each CDR3. Fields, in order: clone size, J gene, V gene, D gene, CDR3 protein, CDR3 DNA. D genes are given only for firm matches. Size is stated for part of the rows, as once, few or many counts, or as a class when the clone is expanded.

.,TRBJ2-7,TRBV11-2,.,CASSLQGGSEQYF,TGTGCCAGCAGCCTCCAGGGGGGTAGCGAGCAGTACTTC
.,TRBJ2-1,TRBV12-3/TRBV12-4,TRBD1,CASSRTSDRDEFF,TGTGCCAGCAGCCGAACCTCCGACAGGGACGAATTCTTC
few,TRBJ2-7,TRBV6-2/TRBV6-3,.,CASSYSKGSNYEQYF,TGTGCCAGCAGTTACTCGAAGGGATCAAACTACGAGCAGTACTTC
few,TRBJ2-2,TRBV4-1,.,CASSQGPRGELFF,TGCGCCAGCAGCCAGGGGCCCCGAGGGGAGCTGTTTTTT
few,TRBJ2-1,TRBV7-9,TRBD2,CASSSASGSILGSYNEQFF,TGTGCCAGCAGCTCAGCTAGCGGGAGCATCCTCGGATCCTACAATGAGCAGTTCTTC
few,TRBJ1-1,TRBV5-1,TRBD1,CASSGIQGTNTEAFF,TGCGCCAGCAGCGGAATACAGGGGACGAACACTGAAGCTTTCTTT
few,TRBJ2-7,TRBV28,TRBD2,CASSLAAGDYEQYF,TGTGCCAGCAGTTTGGCAGCGGGAGACTACGAGCAGTACTTC
few,TRBJ2-7,TRBV19,TRBD2,CASSIGGGSYEQYF,TGTGCCAGTAGTATAGGCGGGGGCTCCTACGAGCAGTACTTC
few,TRBJ2-2,TRBV9,.,CASSGGADGELFF,TGTGCCAGCAGCGGAGGGGCGGACGGGGAGCTGTTTTTT
many,TRBJ2-3,TRBV6-4,TRBD2,CASARTSGSADTQYF,TGTGCCAGCGCCAGGACTAGCGGGAGTGCAGATACGCAGTATTTT
many,TRBJ2-1,TRBV11-2,TRBD2,CASSLGIAGAAFDEQFF,TGTGCCAGCAGCTTGGGAATAGCGGGAGCCGCTTTCGATGAGCAGTTCTTC
.,TRBJ2-7,TRBV5-1,.,CASSLRGTSYEQYF,TGCGCCAGCAGCCTCCGGGGGACCTCCTACGAGCAGTACTTC
.,TRBJ2-5,TRBV15,.,CATSRARQPPETQYF,TGTGCCACCAGCAGAGCACGACAGCCGCCAGAGACCCAGTACTTC
few,TRBJ1-1,TRBV4-2,TRBD1,CASSQLGQKNTEAFF,TGTGCCAGCAGCCAACTGGGACAGAAGAACACTGAAGCTTTCTTT
many,TRBJ2-1,TRBV27,.,CASSPNSDEQFF,TGTGCCAGCAGTCCGAATAGCGATGAGCAGTTCTTC
few,TRBJ2-7,TRBV9,TRBD2,CASSSGRSYEQYF,TGTGCCAGCAGTAGCGGGAGAAGCTACGAGCAGTACTTC